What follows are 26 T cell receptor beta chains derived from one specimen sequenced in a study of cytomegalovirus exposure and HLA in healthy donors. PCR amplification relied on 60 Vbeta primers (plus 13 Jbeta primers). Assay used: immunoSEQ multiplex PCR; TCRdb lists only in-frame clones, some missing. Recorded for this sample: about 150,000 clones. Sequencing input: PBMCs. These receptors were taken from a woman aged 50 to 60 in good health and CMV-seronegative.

CDR3 sequence reads: CASSPRWGGPTGELFF. CDR3 in DNA: TGCGCCAGCAGCCCCCGCTGGGGGGGCCCCACCGGGGAGCTGTTTTTT. The chain links TRBV5-1 to TRBJ2-2, with D perhaps TRBD2 (7 bases). Looked up from germline, CDR1 is SGHRS and CDR2 is YFSETQ. This CDR3 has 16 residues. Trimming removed 4 bases from V and 4 bases from J, with 17 bases in between.

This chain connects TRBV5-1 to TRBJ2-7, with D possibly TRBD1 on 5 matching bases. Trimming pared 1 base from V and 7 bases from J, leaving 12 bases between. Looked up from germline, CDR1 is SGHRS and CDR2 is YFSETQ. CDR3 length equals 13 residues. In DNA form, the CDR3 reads TGCGCCAGCAGCTTGCAAAGGGGTTGGGAGCAGTACTTC. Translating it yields CASSLQRGWEQYF.

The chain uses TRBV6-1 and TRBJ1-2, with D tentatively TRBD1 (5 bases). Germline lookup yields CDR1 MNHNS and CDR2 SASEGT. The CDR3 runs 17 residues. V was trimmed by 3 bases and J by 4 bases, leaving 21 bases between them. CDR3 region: CASSEAGIYLTGYGYTF. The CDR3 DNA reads TGTGCCAGCAGTGAGGCAGGGATCTACCTAACGGGCTATGGCTACACCTTC.

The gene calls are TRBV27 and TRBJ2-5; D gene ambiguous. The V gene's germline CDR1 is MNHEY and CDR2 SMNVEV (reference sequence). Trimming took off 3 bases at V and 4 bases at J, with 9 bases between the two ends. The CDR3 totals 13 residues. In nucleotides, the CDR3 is TGTGCCAGCAGTTTCCTCGATAGAGAGACCCAGTACTTC. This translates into CASSFLDRETQYF.

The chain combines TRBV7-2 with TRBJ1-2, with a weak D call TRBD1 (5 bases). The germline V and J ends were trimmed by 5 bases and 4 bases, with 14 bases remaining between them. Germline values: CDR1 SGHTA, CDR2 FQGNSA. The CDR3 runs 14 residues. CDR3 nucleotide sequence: TGTGCCAGCAGCCTTACAGGCGTCATCTATGGCTACACCTTC. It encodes CASSLTGVIYGYTF.

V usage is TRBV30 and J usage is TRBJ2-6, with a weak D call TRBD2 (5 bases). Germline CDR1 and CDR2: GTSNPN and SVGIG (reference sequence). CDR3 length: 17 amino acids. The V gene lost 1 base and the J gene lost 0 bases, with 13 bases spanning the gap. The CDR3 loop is CAWSALDFGSGANVLTF. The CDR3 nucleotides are TGTGCCTGGAGTGCCCTGGACTTTGGCTCTGGGGCCAACGTCCTGACTTTC.

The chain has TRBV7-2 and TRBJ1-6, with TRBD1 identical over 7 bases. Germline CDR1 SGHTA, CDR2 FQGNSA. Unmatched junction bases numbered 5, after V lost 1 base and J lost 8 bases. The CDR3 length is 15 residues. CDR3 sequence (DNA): TGTGCCAGCAGCTTAGAGGGGGCTGCTGATTCACCCCTCCACTTT. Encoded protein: CASSLEGAADSPLHF.

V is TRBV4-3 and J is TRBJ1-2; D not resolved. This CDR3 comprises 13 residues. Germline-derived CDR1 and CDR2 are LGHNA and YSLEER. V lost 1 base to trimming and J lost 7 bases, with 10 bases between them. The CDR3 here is CASSQVVGVGYTF. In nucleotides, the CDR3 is TGCGCCAGCAGCCAAGTCGTAGGAGTTGGCTACACCTTC.

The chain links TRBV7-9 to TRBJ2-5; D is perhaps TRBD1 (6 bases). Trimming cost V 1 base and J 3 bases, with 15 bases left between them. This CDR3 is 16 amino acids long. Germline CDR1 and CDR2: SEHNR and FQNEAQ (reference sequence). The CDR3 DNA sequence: TGTGCCAGCAGCTTAGGGAAGCAGGGGAACGAAGAGACCCAGTACTTC. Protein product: CASSLGKQGNEETQYF.

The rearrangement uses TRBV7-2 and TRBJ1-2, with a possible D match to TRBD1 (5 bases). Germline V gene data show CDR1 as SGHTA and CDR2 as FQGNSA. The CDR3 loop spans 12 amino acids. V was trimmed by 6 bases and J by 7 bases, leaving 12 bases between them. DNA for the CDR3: TGTGCCAGCAGGGGGAGGGGTGGTGGCTACACCTTC. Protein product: CASRGRGGGYTF.

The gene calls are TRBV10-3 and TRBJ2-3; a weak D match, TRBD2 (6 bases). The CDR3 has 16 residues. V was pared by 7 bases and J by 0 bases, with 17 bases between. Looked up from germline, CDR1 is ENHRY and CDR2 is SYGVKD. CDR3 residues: CAIKSIADPSTDTQYF. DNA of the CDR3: TGTGCCATCAAGAGTATAGCGGATCCTAGCACAGATACGCAGTATTTT.

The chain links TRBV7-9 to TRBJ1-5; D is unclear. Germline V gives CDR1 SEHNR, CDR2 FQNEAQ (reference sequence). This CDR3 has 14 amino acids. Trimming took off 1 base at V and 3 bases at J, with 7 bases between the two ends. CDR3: CASSLGAVNQPQHF. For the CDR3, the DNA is TGTGCCAGCAGCTTAGGGGCAGTCAATCAGCCCCAGCATTTT.

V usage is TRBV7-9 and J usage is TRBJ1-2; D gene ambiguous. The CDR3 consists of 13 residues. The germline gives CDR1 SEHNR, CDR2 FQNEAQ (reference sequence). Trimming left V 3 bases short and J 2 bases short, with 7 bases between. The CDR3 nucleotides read TGTGCCAGCAGCTTGGCGGAGAACTATGGCTACACCTTC. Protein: CASSLAENYGYTF.

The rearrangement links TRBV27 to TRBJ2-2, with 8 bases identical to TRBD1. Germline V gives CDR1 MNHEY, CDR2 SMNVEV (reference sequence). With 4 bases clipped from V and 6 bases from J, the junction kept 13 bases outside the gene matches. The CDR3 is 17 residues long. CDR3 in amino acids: CASSSPDRGTLPGELFF. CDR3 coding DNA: TGTGCCAGCAGTTCTCCCGACAGGGGAACCCTTCCCGGGGAGCTGTTTTTT.

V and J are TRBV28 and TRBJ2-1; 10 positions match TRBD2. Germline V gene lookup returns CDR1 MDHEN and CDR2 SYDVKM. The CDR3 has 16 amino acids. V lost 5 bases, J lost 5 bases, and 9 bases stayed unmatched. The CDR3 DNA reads TGTGCCAGCAGTCCCGTCCCACTAGCGGGGAACAATGAGCAGTTCTTC. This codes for CASSPVPLAGNNEQFF. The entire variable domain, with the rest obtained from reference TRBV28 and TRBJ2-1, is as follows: DVKVTQSSRYLVKRTGEKVFLECVQDMDHENMFWYRQDPGLGLRLIYFSYDVKMKEKGDIPEGYSVSREKKERFSLILESASTNQTSMYLCASSPVPLAGNNEQFFGPGTRLTVL.

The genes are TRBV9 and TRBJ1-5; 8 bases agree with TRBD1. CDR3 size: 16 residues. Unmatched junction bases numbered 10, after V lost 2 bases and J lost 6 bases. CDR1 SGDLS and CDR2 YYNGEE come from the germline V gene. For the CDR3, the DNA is TGTGCCAGCAGCGTTGCAGGGACAGGCTCGACTCAGCCCCAGCATTTT. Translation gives CASSVAGTGSTQPQHF.

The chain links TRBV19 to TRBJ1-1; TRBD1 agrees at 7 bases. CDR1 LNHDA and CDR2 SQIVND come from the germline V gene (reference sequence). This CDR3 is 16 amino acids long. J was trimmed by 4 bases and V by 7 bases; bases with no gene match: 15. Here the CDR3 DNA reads TGTGCCAGTAATAGTCCTCCCGGGACAGTTCTCACTGAAGCTTTCTTT. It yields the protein CASNSPPGTVLTEAFF.

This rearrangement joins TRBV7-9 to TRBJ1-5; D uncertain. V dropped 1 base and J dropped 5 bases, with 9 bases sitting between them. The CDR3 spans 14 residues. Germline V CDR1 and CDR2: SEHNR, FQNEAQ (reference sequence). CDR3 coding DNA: TGTGCCAGCAGCTTAGGTGTGGACTATCAGCCCCAGCATTTT. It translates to CASSLGVDYQPQHF. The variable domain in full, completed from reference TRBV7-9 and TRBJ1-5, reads DTGVSQNPRHKITKRGQNVTFRCDPISEHNRLYWYRQTLGQGPEFLTYFQNEAQLEKSRLLSDRFSAERPKGSFSTLEIQRTEQGDSAMYLCASSLGVDYQPQHFGDGTRLSIL.

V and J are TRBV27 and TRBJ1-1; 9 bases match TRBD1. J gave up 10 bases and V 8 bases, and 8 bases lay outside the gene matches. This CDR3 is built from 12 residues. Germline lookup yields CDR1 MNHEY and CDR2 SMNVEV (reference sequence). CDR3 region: CASGNRGLVAFF. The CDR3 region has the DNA TGTGCCAGCGGCAACAGGGGGCTCGTAGCTTTCTTT.

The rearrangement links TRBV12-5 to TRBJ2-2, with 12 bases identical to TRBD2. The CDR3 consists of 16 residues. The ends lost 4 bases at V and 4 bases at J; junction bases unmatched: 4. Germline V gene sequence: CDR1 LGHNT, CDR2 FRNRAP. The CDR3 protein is CASGSASGRATGELFF. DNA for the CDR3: TGTGCTAGTGGTTCCGCTAGCGGGAGGGCCACCGGGGAGCTGTTTTTT.

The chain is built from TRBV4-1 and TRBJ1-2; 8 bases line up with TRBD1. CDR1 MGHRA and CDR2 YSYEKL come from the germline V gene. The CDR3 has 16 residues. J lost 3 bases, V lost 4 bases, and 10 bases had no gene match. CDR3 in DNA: TGCGCCAGCAGCCCCAGGACAGGGCCGGGCGACTATGGCTACACCTTC. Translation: CASSPRTGPGDYGYTF.

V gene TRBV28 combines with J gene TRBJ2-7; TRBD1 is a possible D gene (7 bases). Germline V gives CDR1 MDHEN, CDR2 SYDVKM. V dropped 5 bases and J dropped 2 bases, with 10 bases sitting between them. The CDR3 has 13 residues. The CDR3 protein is CASSRGTAYEQYF. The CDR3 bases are TGTGCCAGCAGTCGCGGGACAGCCTACGAGCAGTACTTC.

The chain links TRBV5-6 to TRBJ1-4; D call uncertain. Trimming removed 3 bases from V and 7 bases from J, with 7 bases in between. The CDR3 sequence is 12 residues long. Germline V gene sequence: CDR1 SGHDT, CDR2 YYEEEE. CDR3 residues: CASSSYAEKLFF. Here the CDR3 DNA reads TGTGCCAGCAGCTCCTATGCTGAAAAACTGTTTTTT.

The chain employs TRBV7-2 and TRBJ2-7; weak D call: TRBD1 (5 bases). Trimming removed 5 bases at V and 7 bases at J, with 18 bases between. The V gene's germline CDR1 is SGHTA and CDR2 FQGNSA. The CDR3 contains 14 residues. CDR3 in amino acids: CASSPQPRAGEQYF. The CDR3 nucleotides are TGTGCCAGCAGCCCCCAACCCCGGGCAGGGGAGCAGTACTTC.

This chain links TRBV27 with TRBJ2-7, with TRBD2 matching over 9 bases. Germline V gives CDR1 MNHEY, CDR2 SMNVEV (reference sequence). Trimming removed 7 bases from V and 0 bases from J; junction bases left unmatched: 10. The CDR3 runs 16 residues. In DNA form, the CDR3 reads TGTGCCAGCACTCTAACTGGTAGCGGGAGCTCCTACGAGCAGTACTTC. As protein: CASTLTGSGSSYEQYF.

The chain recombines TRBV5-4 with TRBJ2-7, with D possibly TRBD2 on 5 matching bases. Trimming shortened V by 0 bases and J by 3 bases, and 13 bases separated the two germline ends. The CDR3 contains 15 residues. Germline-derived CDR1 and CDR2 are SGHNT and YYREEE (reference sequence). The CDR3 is CASSLDGDPLYEQYF. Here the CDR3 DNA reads TGTGCCAGCAGCTTGGACGGGGATCCTCTCTACGAGCAGTACTTC. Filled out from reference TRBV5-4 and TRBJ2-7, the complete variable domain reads ETGVTQSPTHLIKTRGQQVTLRCSSQSGHNTVSWYQQALGQGPQFIFQYYREEENGRGNFPPRFSGLQFPNYSSELNVNALELDDSALYLCASSLDGDPLYEQYFGPGTRLTVT.